The next 27 T cell receptor beta chains were all read from a single sample in a study of blood T cell repertoires in COVID-19. This table comes from immunoSEQ multiplex PCR, and its TCRdb copy is limited to in-frame clones, with some not included. The sample comprises 45,000 to 60,000 clones, around nine tenths of which are singletons, and more than 15% rests with the top ten. What was sequenced was peripheral blood. All receptors derive from a man in his fifties or sixties with active or convalescent COVID-19.

V usage is TRBV5-6 and J usage is TRBJ1-2; tentatively, D is TRBD1 (5 bases). V was clipped by 0 bases and J by 0 bases, with 21 bases between them. Germline CDR1 reads SGHDT; CDR2 reads YYEEEE. The CDR3 spans 19 residues. This CDR3 is CASSLGWGRMTLPNYGYTF. CDR3 sequence (DNA): TGTGCCAGCAGCTTGGGATGGGGCCGCATGACTTTACCTAACTATGGCTACACCTTC.

J is TRBJ1-1 and V is TRBV5-1; 8 bases map to TRBD1. CDR1 SGHRS and CDR2 YFSETQ come from the germline V gene. V shed 3 bases, J shed 2 bases, and the junction held 6 bases outside the gene matches. The CDR3 is 15 amino acids. CDR3 sequence (DNA): TGCGCCAGCAGCTCACAGGGGGTAGGAAACACTGAAGCTTTCTTT. This gives the protein CASSSQGVGNTEAFF.

The chain is built from TRBV9 and TRBJ2-7; 7 bases fit TRBD1. After removal of 7 bases from V and 1 base from J, the junction contained 8 bases not matched to a gene. Germline V CDR1 and CDR2: SGDLS, YYNGEE. The CDR3 consists of 14 residues. CDR3 nucleotides: TGTGCCAGCGGCCCCGGGACAGATTCCTACGAGCAGTACTTC. This translates into CASGPGTDSYEQYF.

V and J are TRBV2 and TRBJ1-2; D is perhaps TRBD1 (5 bases). The CDR3 length is 12 residues. In germline, CDR1 is SNHLY, CDR2 FYNNEI. The germline V and J ends were trimmed by 4 bases and 4 bases, with 7 bases remaining between them. The CDR3 here is CASSVDSYGYTF. The CDR3 DNA is TGTGCCAGCAGTGTAGACAGCTATGGCTACACCTTC.

The rearrangement joins TRBV20-1 to TRBJ1-2, with D possibly TRBD1 on 6 matching bases. The germline V gene has CDR1 DFQATT and CDR2 SNEGSKA (reference sequence). V was pared by 4 bases and J by 4 bases, with 7 bases between. The CDR3 has 11 residues. CDR3 in DNA: TGCAGTGCTACAGGGGCCTATGGCTACACCTTC. It translates to CSATGAYGYTF.

The V and J genes are TRBV5-1 and TRBJ1-5; the match to TRBD1 covers 7 bases. This CDR3 is 14 amino acids long. CDR1 and CDR2 from the germline V gene are SGHRS and YFSETQ. V was clipped by 1 base and J by 6 bases; unmatched bases: 4. CDR3 sequence (DNA): TGCGCCAGCAGCTTGATGACAGGGAGTCAGCCCCAGCATTTT. Translated, it gives CASSLMTGSQPQHF.

CDR3 in amino acids: CASSVGRTGDGAFF. CDR3 DNA: TGTGCCAGCAGCGTAGGTAGGACAGGGGATGGGGCTTTCTTT. The chain combines TRBV9 with TRBJ1-1; 9 bases map to TRBD1. The CDR3 covers 14 residues. Germline lookup yields CDR1 SGDLS and CDR2 YYNGEE. V was pared by 0 bases and J by 11 bases, with 8 bases of the junction left unmatched.

This chain joins TRBV13 and TRBJ1-6; 7 bases line up with TRBD1. The CDR3 consists of 14 residues. V shed 6 bases, J shed 10 bases, and the junction held 9 bases outside the gene matches. The V gene's germline CDR1 is PRHDT and CDR2 FYEKMQ (reference sequence). CDR3 in amino acids: CASSQRQGWSPLHF. CDR3 nucleotide sequence: TGTGCCAGCAGTCAACGACAGGGTTGGTCACCCCTCCACTTT.

This clone turned up a few times. This chain links TRBV7-9 with TRBJ1-2, with 7 bases aligning to TRBD1. Germline V gene sequence: CDR1 SEHNR, CDR2 FQNEAQ (reference sequence). This CDR3 is 14 amino acids long. V lost 5 bases to trimming and J lost 8 bases; unmatched junction nucleotides: 11. DNA for the CDR3: TGTGCCAGCAGCCAGAGAACAGGGGCGAGGGGCTACACCTTC. This codes for CASSQRTGARGYTF.

This chain links TRBV28 with TRBJ1-2; 7 bases fit TRBD1. Germline V gene data show CDR1 as MDHEN and CDR2 as SYDVKM. V trimming: 1 base; J trimming: 4 bases; junction bases outside the gene matches: 3. The CDR3 runs 14 residues. This CDR3 is CASSLSGTAYGYTF. DNA of the CDR3: TGTGCCAGCAGTTTATCAGGGACAGCCTATGGCTACACCTTC.

This clone appeared a few times. The chain combines TRBV6-5 with TRBJ1-3; D is unclear. Germline V gene sequence: CDR1 MNHEY, CDR2 SVGAGI. CDR3 length: 15 amino acids. The V gene lost 0 bases and the J gene lost 0 bases, with 6 bases spanning the gap. The CDR3 here is CASSYSEGSGNTIYF. The CDR3 DNA reads TGTGCCAGCAGTTACTCGGAGGGCTCTGGAAACACCATATATTTT.

V and J are TRBV4-1 and TRBJ1-6; TRBD1 matches 8 bases. Germline CDR1 is MGHRA and CDR2 is YSYEKL. J gave up 7 bases and V 6 bases, and 8 bases lay outside the gene matches. This CDR3 is 15 amino acids long. The CDR3 coding sequence is TGCGCCAGCAGGTATATACAGGGGGTGAATTCACCCCTCCACTTT. It translates to CASRYIQGVNSPLHF.

V is TRBV4-1 and J is TRBJ1-1; D is perhaps TRBD1 (6 bases). Looked up from germline, CDR1 is MGHRA and CDR2 is YSYEKL. V was pared by 7 bases and J by 1 base, with 16 bases between. The CDR3 covers 15 residues. The CDR3 loop reads CASILEQGKNTEAFF. The CDR3 DNA is TGCGCCAGCATCTTGGAACAGGGAAAGAACACTGAAGCTTTCTTT.

The sample holds one count of this clone. The rearrangement joins TRBV2 to TRBJ1-2; 8 nucleotides line up with TRBD1. The CDR3 contains 15 residues. J gave up 1 base and V 7 bases, and 8 bases lay outside the gene matches. In germline, CDR1 is SNHLY, CDR2 FYNNEI. The chain's CDR3 is CASNAGGPRNYGYTF. CDR3 in DNA: TGTGCCAGCAACGCAGGGGGCCCTCGTAACTATGGCTACACCTTC.

The chain carries TRBV19 and TRBJ1-5; weak D call: TRBD1 (6 bases). With 5 bases removed from V and 7 bases from J, the gap between germline ends came to 15 bases. The germline CDR1 and CDR2 sequences are LNHDA and SQIVND (reference sequence). The CDR3 loop spans 14 amino acids. CDR3 in amino acids: CASSVWDNKQPQHF. The CDR3 nucleotides are TGTGCCAGTAGTGTTTGGGACAACAAGCAGCCCCAGCATTTT.

The chain joins TRBV4-3 to TRBJ1-1; weak D call: TRBD1 (5 bases). There are 16 residues in the CDR3. Trimming took 0 bases from V and 0 from J, leaving 11 bases between them. Germline values: CDR1 LGHNA, CDR2 YSLEER. As DNA, the CDR3 is TGCGCCAGCAGCCAAGATAGGGGCAGTATGAACACTGAAGCTTTCTTT. Encoded protein: CASSQDRGSMNTEAFF.

The V gene is TRBV7-9, the J gene TRBJ2-3; TRBD1 agrees at 7 bases. The CDR3 runs 14 residues. CDR1 SEHNR and CDR2 FQNEAQ come from the germline V gene (reference sequence). Losses at the gene ends were 8 bases for V and 3 bases for J; bases not matched to a gene: 8. CDR3 region: CASVGRGSTDTQYF. The CDR3 DNA sequence: TGTGCCAGCGTTGGCAGGGGGTCGACAGATACGCAGTATTTT.

This clone came up once. The V gene is TRBV19, the J gene TRBJ2-7; perhaps TRBD2 as D (5 bases). V shed 1 base and J shed 9 bases, with 13 bases lying between them. CDR1 is LNHDA, CDR2 SQIVND, per germline (reference sequence). The CDR3 contains 13 residues. DNA for the CDR3: TGTGCCAGTAGTATAGGGCCCGGGGTCGGGCAGTACTTC. Its translation: CASSIGPGVGQYF.

The sample holds one count of this clone. The chain carries TRBV12-3 or TRBV12-4 and TRBJ1-1, with D perhaps TRBD1 (5 bases). This CDR3 is 13 amino acids long. V was trimmed by 7 bases and J by 3 bases, leaving 12 bases between them. As DNA, the CDR3 is TGTGCCAGCAAATCGACAGCTGACACTGAAGCTTTCTTT. This encodes CASKSTADTEAFF.

This clone was observed a handful of times. The chain couples TRBV15 to TRBJ1-1; D unclear. V shed 5 bases and J shed 7 bases, with 14 bases lying between them. Germline V gene sequence: CDR1 LNHNV, CDR2 YYDKDF (reference sequence). This CDR3 has 13 amino acids. This CDR3 is CATSYRGLDEAFF. In nucleotides, the CDR3 is TGTGCCACCAGCTACCGCGGGTTGGATGAAGCTTTCTTT.

This clone was recorded once. The V call is TRBV10-1, the J call TRBJ2-1; 10 nucleotides match TRBD1. Per germline, CDR1 WNHNN and CDR2 SYGVQD (reference sequence). Trimming took 7 bases from V and 3 from J; bases not matched to a gene: 3. The CDR3 contains 14 residues. The CDR3 reads CASKDRGLYNEQFF. The CDR3 nucleotides are TGCGCCAGCAAAGACAGGGGGCTCTACAATGAGCAGTTCTTC.

The chain uses TRBV5-6 and TRBJ2-7; 11 positions match TRBD1. The CDR3 consists of 14 residues. Germline-derived CDR1 and CDR2 are SGHDT and YYEEEE. Losses at the gene ends were 5 bases for V and 12 bases for J; bases not matched to a gene: 13. The CDR3 nucleotides read TGTGCCAGCAGGGCCGGGACAGGGGGGAATCCGTCGTACTTC. Its protein is CASRAGTGGNPSYF.

CDR3 bases: TGTGCCAGCTCGTCCGGACAGGGATATTCGTACTTC. It is translated as CASSSGQGYSYF. The chain uses TRBV18 and TRBJ2-7; 8 nucleotides line up with TRBD1. The CDR3 spans 12 residues. V lost 6 bases and J lost 12; bases outside the gene matches: 10. Germline CDR1 KGHSH, CDR2 LQKENI.

The V and J genes are TRBV5-1 and TRBJ1-2, with no clear D. V was cut by 1 base and J by 0 bases, with 10 bases left in between. Germline values: CDR1 SGHRS, CDR2 YFSETQ. This CDR3 has 15 amino acids. In DNA, the CDR3 is TGCGCCAGCAGCTTGTTGGCAGAACCTAACTATGGCTACACCTTC. This sequence encodes CASSLLAEPNYGYTF.

The count of this clone is one. This chain joins TRBV27 and TRBJ1-2; TRBD1 matches at 9 bases. The CDR3 length is 13 residues. The germline CDR1 and CDR2 sequences are MNHEY and SMNVEV (reference sequence). With V trimmed by 7 bases and J by 4 bases, 4 bases remained unmatched. The CDR3 loop is CASNSGQGYGYTF. CDR3 nucleotide sequence: TGTGCCAGCAACTCGGGACAGGGCTATGGCTACACCTTC.

The V call is TRBV4-2, the J call TRBJ2-1; D may be TRBD2 (6 bases). The CDR3 runs to 15 residues. The germline gives CDR1 LGHNA, CDR2 YNFKEQ. Trimming removed 4 bases at V and 4 bases at J, with 14 bases between. The CDR3 spells CASSLGDSTYNEQFF. CDR3 sequence (DNA): TGTGCCAGCAGCCTTGGGGACTCTACATACAATGAGCAGTTCTTC.

The chain uses TRBV12-3 or TRBV12-4 and TRBJ1-2; possible D gene TRBD1, 6 bases. The CDR3 is 13 residues long. V was cut by 4 bases and J by 5 bases, with 11 bases left in between. The CDR3 is CASSYTGIYGYTF. Written as DNA, the CDR3 is TGTGCCAGCAGTTATACAGGGATTTATGGCTACACCTTC.